This is a list of T cell receptor beta chains from one sample in a study of T cell responses to AZD1222 COVID-19 vaccine. The assay was immunoSEQ multiplex PCR, and TCRdb's table has in-frame clones only and misses some. The profile shows 90,000 to 120,000 clones, approximately 90% of them singletons. This specimen consisted of peripheral blood, obtained on day 0 of AZD1222 vaccination. The receptor source for this set is an adult in good health. The CDR3 runs from the conserved cysteine through the conserved F or W. Each record gives: clone size, V gene, J gene, D gene, CDR3 DNA, CDR3 protein. A D gene is named only where the DNA matches it firmly. The listing skips clone size in some rows; elsewhere it reads once, few, many or a size class.

abundance: once
v_gene: TRBV6-1
j_gene: TRBJ1-1
d_gene: NA
CDR3nt: TGTGCCAGCAGTGAGCACACCAAGGGAGAAGCTTTCTTT
CDR3aa: CASSEHTKGEAFF

abundance: NA
v_gene: TRBV19
j_gene: TRBJ2-2
d_gene: TRBD2
CDR3nt: TGTGCCAGTAGTATGGCGGGAGGTTATGACACCGGGGAGCTGTTTTTT
CDR3aa: CASSMAGGYDTGELFF

abundance: once
v_gene: TRBV12-3/TRBV12-4
j_gene: TRBJ1-6
d_gene: TRBD1
CDR3nt: TGTGCCAGCATTTGGACAGGGAGATCACCCCTCCACTTT
CDR3aa: CASIWTGRSPLHF

abundance: NA
v_gene: TRBV4-2
j_gene: TRBJ1-4
d_gene: NA
CDR3nt: TGTGCCAGCAGCCAAGATAAGGGCGTCGAAAAACTGTTTTTT
CDR3aa: CASSQDKGVEKLFF

abundance: NA
v_gene: TRBV28
j_gene: TRBJ1-4
d_gene: NA
CDR3nt: TGTGCCAGCAGTTTATCGTTAGGGGGAGGGAGTCAAGAAAAACTGTTTTTT
CDR3aa: CASSLSLGGGSQEKLFF

abundance: NA
v_gene: TRBV28
j_gene: TRBJ1-5
d_gene: TRBD1
CDR3nt: TGTGCCAGCACCAGGGAGGGGGCTGGCCAGCCCCAGCATTTT
CDR3aa: CASTREGAGQPQHF

abundance: NA
v_gene: TRBV11-2
j_gene: TRBJ1-1
d_gene: NA
CDR3nt: TGTGCCAGCAGCCCCCGTACATCCAGGGCTGAAGCTTTCTTT
CDR3aa: CASSPRTSRAEAFF

abundance: once
v_gene: TRBV9
j_gene: TRBJ1-1
d_gene: NA
CDR3nt: TGTGCCAGCAGCGTAGCCGGGGGGAACACTGAAGCTTTCTTT
CDR3aa: CASSVAGGNTEAFF

abundance: NA
v_gene: TRBV12-3/TRBV12-4
j_gene: TRBJ2-1
d_gene: TRBD1
CDR3nt: TGTGCTACACAGGGGGAACTACGCAATGAGCAGTTCTTC
CDR3aa: CATQGELRNEQFF

abundance: NA
v_gene: TRBV4-3
j_gene: TRBJ1-2
d_gene: NA
CDR3nt: TGCGCCAGCAGCCAAGTCAGTATGGGGGGCTATGGCTACACCTTC
CDR3aa: CASSQVSMGGYGYTF

abundance: NA
v_gene: TRBV3-1/TRBV3-2
j_gene: TRBJ1-1
d_gene: NA
CDR3nt: TGTGCCAGCAGCCAAGCGGCGACAAACACTGAAGCTTTCTTT
CDR3aa: CASSQAATNTEAFF

abundance: NA
v_gene: TRBV6-2/TRBV6-3
j_gene: TRBJ2-1
d_gene: NA
CDR3nt: TGTGCCAGCAGTTGGGCCTACAATGAGCAGTTCTTC
CDR3aa: CASSWAYNEQFF

abundance: NA
v_gene: TRBV7-9
j_gene: TRBJ2-2
d_gene: NA
CDR3nt: TGTGCCAGCAGCCTCAGACAGTCCGGAGCTACCGGGGAGCTGTTTTTT
CDR3aa: CASSLRQSGATGELFF

abundance: NA
v_gene: TRBV19
j_gene: TRBJ1-4
d_gene: NA
CDR3nt: TGTGCCAGTAGGCGGACGGCGGGAGATTTTGAAAAACTGTTTTTT
CDR3aa: CASRRTAGDFEKLFF

abundance: NA
v_gene: TRBV9
j_gene: TRBJ2-7
d_gene: NA
CDR3nt: TGTGCCAGCAGCGTAGGGCCTTCCCTCGAGCAGTACTTC
CDR3aa: CASSVGPSLEQYF

abundance: NA
v_gene: TRBV7-9
j_gene: TRBJ2-7
d_gene: NA
CDR3nt: TGTGCCAGCAGCTTCGGGACCGAATACGAAGAGCAGTACTTC
CDR3aa: CASSFGTEYEEQYF

abundance: NA
v_gene: TRBV19
j_gene: TRBJ2-5
d_gene: NA
CDR3nt: TGTGCCAGTAGTATAGATTTGGCTAGGCAGCAAGAGACCCAGTACTTC
CDR3aa: CASSIDLARQQETQYF

abundance: NA
v_gene: TRBV28
j_gene: TRBJ2-1
d_gene: TRBD2
CDR3nt: TGTGCCAGCAGTTTTGAGGGAGGGCCTCGTGAGCAATTCTTC
CDR3aa: CASSFEGGPREQFF

abundance: NA
v_gene: TRBV10-3
j_gene: TRBJ2-7
d_gene: NA
CDR3nt: TGTGCCATCAGTGAACAGGTCAGGAGACTACCGGACTCCTACGAGCAGTACTTC
CDR3aa: CAISEQVRRLPDSYEQYF

abundance: NA
v_gene: TRBV18
j_gene: TRBJ2-5
d_gene: NA
CDR3nt: TGTGCCAGCTCACCGTCCAGGGTGAAAGAGACCCAGTACTTC
CDR3aa: CASSPSRVKETQYF

abundance: few
v_gene: TRBV10-3
j_gene: TRBJ1-2
d_gene: NA
CDR3nt: TGTGCCACCGGGGTTGGCAACGCTAACTATGGCTACACCTTC
CDR3aa: CATGVGNANYGYTF

abundance: NA
v_gene: TRBV27
j_gene: TRBJ1-2
d_gene: TRBD1
CDR3nt: TGTGCCAGCAGTTTAAGTTGGGGAACAGGGGGATATGGCTACACCTTC
CDR3aa: CASSLSWGTGGYGYTF

abundance: once
v_gene: TRBV11-2
j_gene: TRBJ2-7
d_gene: TRBD2
CDR3nt: TGTGCCAGCAGCGCTGAGGGAGGGGACCCCTACGAGCAGTACTTC
CDR3aa: CASSAEGGDPYEQYF

abundance: NA
v_gene: TRBV4-3
j_gene: TRBJ2-2
d_gene: NA
CDR3nt: TGCGCCAGCAGCCAAGTTGGGGGTACAGGGGAGCTGTTTTTT
CDR3aa: CASSQVGGTGELFF

abundance: NA
v_gene: TRBV27
j_gene: TRBJ2-5
d_gene: NA
CDR3nt: TGTGCCAGCAGTCCTCGAACGCGAGAGACCCAGTACTTC
CDR3aa: CASSPRTRETQYF

abundance: NA
v_gene: TRBV29-1
j_gene: TRBJ2-2
d_gene: NA
CDR3nt: TGCAGCGTCTTTAGCGCCGAAAGGAACACCGGGGAGCTGTTTTTT
CDR3aa: CSVFSAERNTGELFF

abundance: few
v_gene: TRBV12-3/TRBV12-4
j_gene: TRBJ2-7
d_gene: NA
CDR3nt: TGTGCCAGCAGACAGGCTGCCTCCTACGAGCAGTACTTC
CDR3aa: CASRQAASYEQYF

abundance: NA
v_gene: TRBV25-1
j_gene: TRBJ2-2
d_gene: NA
CDR3nt: TGTGCCAGCAGTGAATCCTCGGAAACCGGGGAGCTGTTTTTT
CDR3aa: CASSESSETGELFF

abundance: few
v_gene: TRBV19
j_gene: TRBJ1-5
d_gene: NA
CDR3nt: TGTGCCAGTAGTGCAGGGGTGAATAGCAATCAGCCCCAGCATTTT
CDR3aa: CASSAGVNSNQPQHF

abundance: NA
v_gene: TRBV7-9
j_gene: TRBJ1-4
d_gene: NA
CDR3nt: TGTGCCAGCAGCTCCCCCTGGGGTGTTTGGGACTCCACTAATGAAAAACTGTTTTTT
CDR3aa: CASSSPWGVWDSTNEKLFF

abundance: NA
v_gene: TRBV18
j_gene: TRBJ1-4
d_gene: NA
CDR3nt: TGTGCCAGCTCACCAAGGCCAGCTAATGAAAAACTGTTTTTT
CDR3aa: CASSPRPANEKLFF

abundance: NA
v_gene: TRBV18
j_gene: TRBJ1-5
d_gene: TRBD1
CDR3nt: TGTGCCAGCTCACCGCGGGGACAGGGTATGGGCCAGCCCCAGCATTTT
CDR3aa: CASSPRGQGMGQPQHF

abundance: NA
v_gene: TRBV6-4
j_gene: TRBJ1-5
d_gene: TRBD1
CDR3nt: TGTGCCAGCAGTCCGACAGGGGAGTTAAATCAGCCCCAGCATTTT
CDR3aa: CASSPTGELNQPQHF

abundance: NA
v_gene: TRBV6-5
j_gene: TRBJ2-2
d_gene: NA
CDR3nt: TGTGCCAGCAGTTATGAGGGCAGGGTCAACACCGGGGAGCTGTTTTTT
CDR3aa: CASSYEGRVNTGELFF

abundance: NA
v_gene: TRBV2
j_gene: TRBJ1-1
d_gene: TRBD1
CDR3nt: TGTGCCAGCAGAGGGACAGGGGAGGACGGCACTGAAGCTTTCTTT
CDR3aa: CASRGTGEDGTEAFF

abundance: once
v_gene: TRBV7-6
j_gene: TRBJ2-2
d_gene: NA
CDR3nt: TGTGCCAGCAGCCCGGCCGGGGAGCTGTTTTTT
CDR3aa: CASSPAGELFF

abundance: NA
v_gene: TRBV12-5
j_gene: TRBJ1-1
d_gene: NA
CDR3nt: TGTGCTAGTGGTCCTTACAGGAGGAACACTGAAGCTTTCTTT
CDR3aa: CASGPYRRNTEAFF

abundance: once
v_gene: TRBV2
j_gene: TRBJ1-2
d_gene: NA
CDR3nt: TGTGCCAGCAGACGATTGGTTTATGGCTACACCTTC
CDR3aa: CASRRLVYGYTF

abundance: NA
v_gene: TRBV5-6
j_gene: TRBJ2-1
d_gene: NA
CDR3nt: TGTGCCAGCAGCTTTAAGCATGCTTTTGAGCAGTTCTTC
CDR3aa: CASSFKHAFEQFF

abundance: NA
v_gene: TRBV25-1
j_gene: TRBJ1-1
d_gene: NA
CDR3nt: TGTGCCAGCAGTCCCCCAGGGTGGACCATGAACACTGAAGCTTTCTTT
CDR3aa: CASSPPGWTMNTEAFF

abundance: NA
v_gene: TRBV19
j_gene: TRBJ2-1
d_gene: TRBD2
CDR3nt: TGTGCCAGTGCTCCAGCGGGAGGGCCGGTCGATGAGCAGTTCTTC
CDR3aa: CASAPAGGPVDEQFF

abundance: NA
v_gene: TRBV12-3/TRBV12-4
j_gene: TRBJ1-1
d_gene: NA
CDR3nt: TGTGCCAGCAGTTTCTCGGCTGAAGCTTTCTTT
CDR3aa: CASSFSAEAFF

abundance: few
v_gene: TRBV5-1
j_gene: TRBJ1-3
d_gene: NA
CDR3nt: TGCGCCAGCAAAAGGACAGACGGAAACACCATATATTTT
CDR3aa: CASKRTDGNTIYF

abundance: once
v_gene: TRBV6-6
j_gene: TRBJ1-4
d_gene: NA
CDR3nt: TGTGCCAGCAGGGAGGGGGGACCTAATGAAAAACTGTTTTTT
CDR3aa: CASREGGPNEKLFF